The 24 T cell receptor beta chains below come from one sample, sequenced in a study of T cell changes during pregnancy in multiple sclerosis. Produced via immunoSEQ multiplex PCR; TCRdb's table is partial and in-frame only. The sample records 93,000 or so clones, almost 95% being singletons. Sequences were derived from peripheral blood, sampled after pregnancy. The receptors stem from a female donor with multiple sclerosis, enrolled in a pregnancy study.

This chain connects TRBV30 to TRBJ1-4; D is undetermined. The germline gives CDR1 GTSNPN, CDR2 SVGIG (reference sequence). V lost 3 bases and J lost 7, with 18 bases in between. CDR3 size: 15 residues. The CDR3 loop reads CAWRKRGLSPEKLFF. The CDR3, as DNA: TGTGCCTGGAGAAAAAGAGGTCTCAGCCCTGAAAAACTGTTTTTT.

V and J are TRBV4-3 and TRBJ2-3, with D possibly matching TRBD2 (7 bases). The CDR3 loop spans 18 amino acids. Trimming removed 3 bases from V and 0 bases from J, with 19 bases in between. Per the germline V gene, CDR1 is LGHNA and CDR2 is YSLEER. The CDR3 spells CASSQGAGVASSTDTQYF. For the CDR3, the DNA is TGCGCCAGCAGCCAGGGGGCGGGGGTAGCCTCTAGCACAGATACGCAGTATTTT.

The chain joins TRBV19 to TRBJ2-7, with 10 bases fitting TRBD1. The CDR3 contains 14 residues. Trimming removed 6 bases from V and 5 bases from J; junction bases left unmatched: 7. Per the germline V gene, CDR1 is LNHDA and CDR2 is SQIVND (reference sequence). In DNA form, the CDR3 reads TGTGCCAGTAGACCGACAGGGGGCAAAGACGAGCAGTACTTC. This gives the protein CASRPTGGKDEQYF.

This clone was detected only once. The V and J genes are TRBV7-2 and TRBJ2-3; 7 bases are a match to TRBD1. V lost 5 bases and J lost 3; bases outside the gene matches: 11. Germline V lookup: CDR1 SGHTA, CDR2 FQGNSA. The CDR3 sequence is 16 residues long. The CDR3 region is CASSRNPGQRTDTQYF. CDR3 nucleotides: TGTGCCAGCAGCCGCAACCCGGGACAGCGGACAGATACGCAGTATTTT.

The V gene is TRBV15, the J gene TRBJ2-2, with 9 bases matching TRBD2. With 1 base clipped from V and 7 bases from J, the junction kept 10 bases outside the gene matches. The CDR3 loop spans 17 amino acids. Germline V lookup: CDR1 LNHNV, CDR2 YYDKDF (reference sequence). CDR3 coding DNA: TGTGCCACCAGCAGAGCCCCGAAGCGGGGGGCGATCGGGGAGCTGTTTTTT. Translating gives CATSRAPKRGAIGELFF.

The genes are TRBV6-1 and TRBJ2-2, with D possibly TRBD2 on 7 matching bases. Per the germline V gene, CDR1 is MNHNS and CDR2 is SASEGT. Deletions cut 7 bases from V and 4 bases from J, with 10 bases between. CDR3 size: 13 residues. The CDR3 loop reads CASIGGPTGELFF. For the CDR3, the DNA is TGTGCCAGCATCGGGGGGCCCACCGGGGAGCTGTTTTTT.

The chain uses TRBV9 and TRBJ1-2; D might be TRBD1 (6 bases). The CDR3 is made up of 13 amino acids. The germline CDR1 and CDR2 sequences are SGDLS and YYNGEE. The V gene lost 4 bases and the J gene lost 10 bases, with 17 bases spanning the gap. CDR3 protein: CASSPGQLTAYTF. Here the CDR3 DNA reads TGTGCCAGCAGCCCGGGACAACTTACTGCCTACACCTTC.

This chain links TRBV7-3 with TRBJ2-1, with TRBD2 matching over 7 bases. Unmatched junction bases numbered 14, after V lost 4 bases and J lost 8 bases. The germline V gene encodes CDR1 SGHTA and CDR2 FQGTGA. This CDR3 has 16 residues. Written as DNA, the CDR3 is TGTGCCAGCAGCTCGTCCCCGACTAGCACCCCTGATGAGCAGTTCTTC. Amino acids: CASSSSPTSTPDEQFF.

This clone turned up a few times. J is TRBJ1-1 and V is TRBV14; possible D gene TRBD1, 5 bases. This CDR3 region has 13 residues. V was clipped by 4 bases and J by 10 bases, with 16 bases between them. Germline values: CDR1 SGHDN, CDR2 FVKESK. The CDR3 DNA follows: TGTGCCAGCAGCCGCTCAGGAGGGGCGTTAGCTTTCTTT. Encoded protein: CASSRSGGALAFF.

The chain combines TRBV12-5 with TRBJ2-5; TRBD2 aligns across 7 bases. Losses at the gene ends were 6 bases for V and 5 bases for J; bases not matched to a gene: 9. Germline V CDR1 and CDR2: LGHNT, FRNRAP. The CDR3 contains 14 residues. Written as DNA, the CDR3 is TGTGCTAGTGGCCTACCGGGGCGGGGGGAGACCCAGTACTTC. This gives the protein CASGLPGRGETQYF.

This chain connects TRBV2 to TRBJ2-3; tentatively, D is TRBD2 (7 bases). V gave up 7 bases and J gave up 1 base, with 12 bases separating them. In germline, CDR1 is SNHLY, CDR2 FYNNEI. The CDR3 covers 14 residues. Written as DNA, the CDR3 is TGTGCCAGCAAGGGGGGGGTGGGCACAGATACGCAGTATTTT. It translates to CASKGGVGTDTQYF.

J is TRBJ2-2 and V is TRBV7-2; 7 nucleotides align to TRBD1. V lost 7 bases to trimming and J lost 1 base; unmatched junction nucleotides: 6. Germline V gives CDR1 SGHTA, CDR2 FQGNSA. This CDR3 is 15 amino acids long. CDR3 nucleotides: TGTGCCAGCACCCCCGGGACAGAGAACACCGGGGAGCTGTTTTTT. This translates into CASTPGTENTGELFF.

The chain combines TRBV19 with TRBJ2-3; D unresolved. Germline V gene sequence: CDR1 LNHDA, CDR2 SQIVND (reference sequence). The CDR3 spans 14 residues. Trimming cost V 5 bases and J 0 bases, with 9 bases left between them. CDR3 loop: CASSPLSSTDTQYF. The CDR3 DNA reads as TGTGCCAGTAGTCCGCTAAGTAGCACAGATACGCAGTATTTT.

This clone appeared a single time. V gene TRBV25-1 combines with J gene TRBJ2-3; no definite D call. Germline V lookup: CDR1 MGHDK, CDR2 SYGVNS. The CDR3 has 14 amino acids. The V end was cut by 2 bases, the J end by 6 bases, with 12 bases between. The CDR3 reads CASSESRTLDTQYF. For the CDR3, the DNA is TGTGCCAGCAGTGAAAGTCGAACTCTTGATACGCAGTATTTT. The whole variable domain, remainder taken from reference TRBV25-1 and TRBJ2-3, is EADIYQTPRYLVIGTGKKITLECSQTMGHDKMYWYQQDPGMELHLIHYSYGVNSTEKGDLSSESTVSRIRTEHFPLTLESARPSHTSQYLCASSESRTLDTQYFGPGTRLTVL.

The rearrangement joins TRBV5-1 to TRBJ2-7, with D perhaps TRBD2 (7 bases). The V end lost 3 bases, the J end lost 2 bases, and 12 bases lay between the germline ends. CDR3 size: 14 residues. Germline V gives CDR1 SGHRS, CDR2 YFSETQ. CDR3 sequence (DNA): TGCGCCAGCAGCTCCATGGGGGGGCCCTACGAGCAGTACTTC. Amino acids: CASSSMGGPYEQYF.

The chain employs TRBV7-6 and TRBJ2-2; 7 bases align to TRBD1. The CDR3 has 16 amino acids. J gave up 7 bases and V 1 base, and 9 bases lay outside the gene matches. In germline, CDR1 is SGHVS, CDR2 FNYEAQ. CDR3 in DNA: TGTGCCAGCAGCTTAGTTGAAGGGGGCGTAGGCGGGGAGCTGTTTTTT. Translated: CASSLVEGGVGGELFF.

This sequence joins TRBV7-2 and TRBJ2-1, with D possibly TRBD1 on 5 matching bases. Germline values: CDR1 SGHTA, CDR2 FQGNSA. The CDR3 totals 14 residues. Deletions cut 0 bases from V and 6 bases from J, with 9 bases between. The CDR3 DNA follows: TGTGCCAGCAGCTTAGCAGGCAGGGCCAATGAGCAGTTCTTC. This gives the protein CASSLAGRANEQFF.

V is TRBV4-2 and J is TRBJ2-1, with TRBD2 matching over 11 bases. Germline V lookup: CDR1 LGHNA, CDR2 YNFKEQ. V lost 1 base to trimming and J lost 4 bases; unmatched junction nucleotides: 3. The CDR3 extends over 16 amino acids. Written as DNA, the CDR3 is TGTGCCAGCAGCCAAGCTAGCGGGGGGCCGTACAATGAGCAGTTCTTC. Protein: CASSQASGGPYNEQFF.

This clone was seen once. The rearrangement joins TRBV6-6 to TRBJ2-7, with a tentative D call TRBD2 (6 bases). CDR1 is MNHNY and CDR2 is SVGAGI in the germline V gene (reference sequence). Trimming took off 8 bases at V and 0 bases at J, with 17 bases between the two ends. CDR3 length: 15 residues. CDR3 in amino acids: CASGGAGSHSYEQYF. In nucleotides, the CDR3 is TGTGCCAGCGGCGGGGCGGGGTCACACTCCTACGAGCAGTACTTC.

The J gene is TRBJ2-3, the V gene TRBV28; 12 bases fit TRBD2. The germline V gene has CDR1 MDHEN and CDR2 SYDVKM. The CDR3 contains 17 residues. The ends lost 2 bases at V and 1 base at J; junction bases unmatched: 4. The DNA for the CDR3 is TGTGCCAGCAGTTTACTCCGACTAGCGGGGGGCACAGATACGCAGTATTTT. Translating it yields CASSLLRLAGGTDTQYF.

The rearrangement joins TRBV5-1 to TRBJ2-5, with TRBD1 identical over 10 bases. The CDR3 covers 16 residues. CDR1 is SGHRS and CDR2 is YFSETQ in the germline V gene. With V trimmed by 0 bases and J by 2 bases, 4 bases remained unmatched. CDR3: CASSLGGQGPQETQYF. The DNA of the CDR3 is TGCGCCAGCAGCTTGGGGGGACAGGGGCCGCAAGAGACCCAGTACTTC. Combining the CDR3 with reference TRBV5-1 and TRBJ2-5 gives the whole variable domain KAGVTQTPRYLIKTRGQQVTLSCSPISGHRSVSWYQQTPGQGLQFLFEYFSETQRNKGNFPGRFSGRQFSNSRSEMNVSTLELGDSALYLCASSLGGQGPQETQYFGPGTRLLVL.

The J gene is TRBJ1-4, the V gene TRBV28, with D tentatively TRBD1 (5 bases). This CDR3 contains 14 residues. With 7 bases removed from V and 0 bases from J, the gap between germline ends came to 9 bases. Germline V CDR1 and CDR2: MDHEN, SYDVKM. The CDR3 region has the DNA TGTGCCAGCAAGGACACCCCAACTAATGAAAAACTGTTTTTT. This gives the protein CASKDTPTNEKLFF.

The chain joins TRBV6-6 to TRBJ2-7, with 9 bases identical to TRBD1. The CDR3 consists of 13 residues. Germline CDR1 and CDR2: MNHNY and SVGAGI (reference sequence). With V trimmed by 6 bases and J by 3 bases, 3 bases remained unmatched. In DNA form, the CDR3 reads TGTGCCAGCAGGGGGACAGGGCTCTACGAGCAGTACTTC. Translating gives CASRGTGLYEQYF.

This clone was detected only a few times. The chain employs TRBV7-9 and TRBJ2-7; TRBD1 aligns across 9 bases. Unmatched junction bases numbered 5, after V lost 5 bases and J lost 0 bases. This CDR3 has 15 amino acids. CDR1 is SEHNR and CDR2 is FQNEAQ in the germline V gene (reference sequence). CDR3 in DNA: TGTGCCAGCAGCCCCGGACAGGGGAGCTCCTACGAGCAGTACTTC. Translating gives CASSPGQGSSYEQYF.